Listed here are 24 T cell receptor beta chains from one sample, sequenced in a study of shared clonotypes between healthy human individuals. Data came from immunoSEQ multiplex PCR; TCRdb stores just in-frame clones and leaves some out. The repertoire includes over a million clones, around 97% of them detected once, and 0.95% to 1.5% sits in the top ten. The sequenced material came from naive CD4+ T cells sorted from blood. Subset: CD45RA+ positively selected. All receptors come from a man aged 30-40 years in good health.

V gene TRBV27 combines with J gene TRBJ1-2; no firm D call. The CDR3 runs to 14 residues. Trimming took off 3 bases at V and 3 bases at J, with 11 bases between the two ends. From germline, CDR1 is MNHEY and CDR2 SMNVEV (reference sequence). CDR3 coding DNA: TGTGCCAGCAGTTTGGGCCCAGAATACTATGGCTACACCTTC. Translating it yields CASSLGPEYYGYTF.

This rearrangement joins TRBV5-6 to TRBJ1-5; D is ambiguous. Looked up from germline, CDR1 is SGHDT and CDR2 is YYEEEE. The CDR3 extends over 13 amino acids. V lost 4 bases, J lost 7 bases, and 12 bases lay in between. The CDR3 nucleotides read TGTGCCAGCAGCCTCCAGAGTAACCAGCCCCAGCATTTT. Its translation: CASSLQSNQPQHF.

This clone has a single count. This chain joins TRBV14 and TRBJ2-2, with D possibly being TRBD1 (6 bases). V shed 6 bases and J shed 4 bases, with 12 bases lying between them. Germline values: CDR1 SGHDN, CDR2 FVKESK. The CDR3 is 14 amino acids. The DNA of the CDR3 is TGTGCCAGCAGTACAGGGATCGGCACCGGGGAGCTGTTTTTT. Amino acids: CASSTGIGTGELFF.

V and J are TRBV6-1 and TRBJ2-1, with 12 bases matching TRBD2. The CDR3 is made up of 15 amino acids. The V segment lost 6 bases and the J segment 7 bases; nucleotides outside the gene matches: 7. Per germline, CDR1 MNHNS and CDR2 SASEGT. CDR3 sequence: CASRPGLAGRNEQFF. CDR3 sequence (DNA): TGTGCCAGCAGGCCCGGACTAGCGGGGAGGAATGAGCAGTTCTTC.

The chain combines TRBV18 with TRBJ2-2; D not resolved. V was cut by 1 base and J by 7 bases, with 4 bases left in between. Germline V lookup: CDR1 KGHSH, CDR2 LQKENI. This CDR3 contains 12 residues. CDR3 in DNA: TGTGCCAGCTCACCACTCGGCGGGGAGCTGTTTTTT. Its translation is CASSPLGGELFF.

The CDR3 bases are TGTGCCAGCAGCTGGACAGTTTTTCCCTACAATGAGCAGTTCTTC. This translates into CASSWTVFPYNEQFF. This chain links TRBV5-5 with TRBJ2-1; possibly TRBD1 for D (6 bases). Germline assignment: CDR1 SGHKS and CDR2 YYEKEE (reference sequence). This CDR3 region has 15 residues. Trimming pared 3 bases from V and 2 bases from J, leaving 12 bases between.

The chain is built from TRBV9 and TRBJ2-7; 8 bases are shared with TRBD2. CDR1 is SGDLS, CDR2 YYNGEE, per germline. The ends lost 4 bases at V and 0 bases at J; junction bases unmatched: 3. This CDR3 is built from 14 residues. The CDR3 region is CASSRGGSSYEQYF. CDR3 nucleotide sequence: TGTGCCAGCAGCCGGGGGGGTAGCTCCTACGAGCAGTACTTC.

J is TRBJ2-2 and V is TRBV19; 7 nucleotides match TRBD1. Germline loops: CDR1 LNHDA, CDR2 SQIVND (reference sequence). CDR3 length equals 13 residues. V shed 8 bases and J 4 bases; nucleotides not matched to a gene: 4. The chain's CDR3 is CASDRQGTGELFF. The CDR3 DNA follows: TGTGCCAGTGACCGACAGGGCACCGGGGAGCTGTTTTTT.

The chain combines TRBV6-1 with TRBJ1-2; possibly TRBD1 for D (6 bases). Per the germline V gene, CDR1 is MNHNS and CDR2 is SASEGT. With 5 bases removed from V and 4 bases from J, the gap between germline ends came to 14 bases. This CDR3 has 14 residues. The DNA of the CDR3 is TGTGCCAGCAGTTCAGGGGTGGTGGGCTATGGCTACACCTTC. Translated: CASSSGVVGYGYTF.

Notes on this clone: Other DNA sequences in the same sample also yield this CDR3. This sequence joins TRBV5-6 and TRBJ1-5; D not certain. CDR3 length: 12 residues. Germline CDR1 is SGHDT and CDR2 is YYEEEE. Trimming pared 0 bases from V and 4 bases from J, leaving 2 bases between. The CDR3 region has the DNA TGTGCCAGCAGCTTGGCTAATCAGCCCCAGCATTTT. Encoded protein: CASSLANQPQHF.

J is TRBJ2-7 and V is TRBV7-9; D call uncertain. Deletions cut 1 base from V and 6 bases from J, with 7 bases between. The germline gives CDR1 SEHNR, CDR2 FQNEAQ (reference sequence). This CDR3 region has 12 residues. DNA for the CDR3: TGTGCCAGCAGCTTAGAGGTTCCCGAGCAGTACTTC. As protein: CASSLEVPEQYF.

The chain uses TRBV7-8 and TRBJ2-1; 7 nucleotides align to TRBD1. CDR1 and CDR2 from the germline V gene are SGHVS and FQNEAQ. V was pared by 1 base and J by 8 bases, with 8 bases of the junction left unmatched. This CDR3 comprises 15 residues. Here the CDR3 reads CASSLGPTGLDEQFF. CDR3 bases: TGTGCCAGCAGCTTAGGCCCGACAGGGTTGGATGAGCAGTTCTTC. Drawing the rest from reference TRBV7-8 and TRBJ2-1, the complete variable domain is GAGVSQSPRYKVAKRGQDVALRCDPISGHVSLFWYQQALGQGPEFLTYFQNEAQLDKSGLPSDRFFAERPEGSVSTLKIQRTQQEDSAVYLCASSLGPTGLDEQFFGPGTRLTVL.

The gene calls are TRBV5-1 and TRBJ2-1, with 9 bases identical to TRBD1. V was pared by 2 bases and J by 0 bases, with 6 bases of the junction left unmatched. CDR3 length equals 17 residues. Germline CDR1 reads SGHRS; CDR2 reads YFSETQ. The CDR3 DNA follows: TGCGCCAGCAGCTTTCGGACAGGGGAGGTCTCCTACAATGAGCAGTTCTTC. Residues: CASSFRTGEVSYNEQFF.

This sequence joins TRBV6-1 and TRBJ1-5, with D unresolved. V lost 1 base and J 5 bases, leaving 3 bases between the germline ends. The germline V gene has CDR1 MNHNS and CDR2 SASEGT. There are 12 residues in the CDR3. The CDR3 region is CASSEGYQPQHF. The CDR3 region has the DNA TGTGCCAGCAGTGAAGGATATCAGCCCCAGCATTTT.

The rearrangement uses TRBV28 and TRBJ2-3; D unclear. Germline V gene sequence: CDR1 MDHEN, CDR2 SYDVKM. The length of the CDR3 is 15 residues. V was pared by 1 base and J by 0 bases, with 8 bases between. The CDR3 nucleotides read TGTGCCAGCAGTTTATCGACACTGAGCACAGATACGCAGTATTTT. It codes for CASSLSTLSTDTQYF.

Comments on this clone: The same CDR3 also results from other DNA sequences found in this sample. This chain uses TRBV7-2 with TRBJ1-1; no clear D gene. The CDR3 has 13 amino acids. V lost 6 bases to trimming and J lost 0 bases, with 8 bases between them. Germline CDR1 SGHTA, CDR2 FQGNSA. The CDR3 reads CASSVRLNTEAFF. Written as DNA, the CDR3 is TGTGCCAGCAGTGTGCGGCTGAACACTGAAGCTTTCTTT.

The chain has TRBV19 and TRBJ1-5; no clear D gene. The germline CDR1 and CDR2 sequences are LNHDA and SQIVND (reference sequence). There are 13 residues in the CDR3. V lost 5 bases, J lost 7 bases, and 12 bases lay in between. The CDR3: CASSPRLGQPQHF. The CDR3 DNA sequence: TGTGCCAGTAGTCCACGGCTAGGACAGCCCCAGCATTTT.

Turning to this clone: The sample holds other DNA sequences that translate to the same CDR3. V gene TRBV27 combines with J gene TRBJ2-1; no clear D. V lost 4 bases and J 0 bases, leaving 10 bases between the germline ends. The length of the CDR3 is 15 residues. Germline assignment: CDR1 MNHEY and CDR2 SMNVEV (reference sequence). The CDR3 spells CASSSADSSYNEQFF. The DNA for the CDR3 is TGTGCCAGCAGTTCCGCGGATAGCTCCTACAATGAGCAGTTCTTC.

The chain employs TRBV4-3 and TRBJ1-5; tentatively, D is TRBD1 (6 bases). Germline CDR1 is LGHNA and CDR2 is YSLEER. V was cut by 5 bases and J by 6 bases, with 17 bases left in between. The CDR3 is 15 amino acids. The CDR3 region is CASSFGRGATQPQHF. In nucleotides, the CDR3 is TGCGCCAGCAGCTTCGGGAGGGGGGCCACTCAGCCCCAGCATTTT.

This chain links TRBV4-3 with TRBJ1-4; 9 bases align to TRBD1. The CDR3 covers 20 residues. Germline V gives CDR1 LGHNA, CDR2 YSLEER. The trim removed 3 bases at V and 8 bases at J, leaving 22 bases unmatched. CDR3 region: CASSQYSGTGSLVAGEKLFF. The CDR3 region has the DNA TGCGCCAGCAGCCAGTATTCCGGGACAGGGAGTTTAGTGGCTGGGGAAAAACTGTTTTTT.

This clone was seen only once. This chain uses TRBV19 with TRBJ2-2; D call uncertain. The CDR3 length is 19 residues. Trimming stripped 0 bases from V and 0 bases from J, with 17 bases between. The V gene's germline CDR1 is LNHDA and CDR2 SQIVND (reference sequence). The CDR3 coding sequence is TGTGCCAGTAGTATAGATCCAATGTCGCGGTTTACGAACACCGGGGAGCTGTTTTTT. Its translation: CASSIDPMSRFTNTGELFF.

The chain carries TRBV27 and TRBJ2-7, with 12 bases fitting TRBD2. Germline CDR1 MNHEY, CDR2 SMNVEV (reference sequence). V lost 1 base, J lost 7 bases, and 8 bases stayed unmatched. The CDR3 loop spans 16 amino acids. CDR3 amino acids: CASSLFSSGRAGEQYF. The CDR3 bases are TGTGCCAGCAGTTTATTCTCTAGCGGGAGGGCCGGGGAGCAGTACTTC.

The V call is TRBV5-1, the J call TRBJ2-1; TRBD2 aligns across 8 bases. There are 16 residues in the CDR3. V shed 0 bases, J shed 2 bases, and the junction held 4 bases outside the gene matches. From germline, CDR1 is SGHRS and CDR2 YFSETQ. The CDR3, as DNA: TGCGCCAGCAGCTTGGCGGGCGGGAGGCCCTACAATGAGCAGTTCTTC. This sequence encodes CASSLAGGRPYNEQFF.

This chain connects TRBV4-1 to TRBJ2-5, with unresolved D. The V gene lost 0 bases and the J gene lost 4 bases, with 12 bases spanning the gap. The germline V gene has CDR1 MGHRA and CDR2 YSYEKL. This CDR3 contains 15 residues. The CDR3 is CASSQEKVVGETQYF. The DNA of the CDR3 is TGCGCCAGCAGCCAAGAGAAAGTAGTAGGAGAGACCCAGTACTTC.